This T cell receptor (beta chain) was sequenced during a study of tumor-infiltrating lymphocytes in primary liver carcinoma (TCRdb year 2017). As for the study more broadly: Between November 2015 and early 2016, about 5 patients in China with histopathologically diagnosed primary liver carcinoma had their tumors surgically resected. A total of 35 specimens from 5 patients underwent TCRbeta repertoire sequencing, comprising 25 tumor regions, 5 adjacent noncancerous liver tissues and 5 peripheral blood samples. Repertoires from technical replicates were highly reproducible, with mean shared-clone rates roughly 0.87 and correlation coefficients above 0.95. Of the five patients, three men and two women aged 30 to 69 years, four had hepatocellular carcinoma and one had combined HCC and intrahepatic cholangiocarcinoma. Across five regions of each liver tumor, along with adjacent normal tissue and blood, the study brought together TCRbeta repertoire sequencing, expression microarrays and whole-exome sequencing. Roughly 3.65 to 8 million productive TCRbeta reads were obtained per sample, and no significant difference in read depth was found between tissue types. The five patients had tumors staged T1-T3 N0M0, with maximum diameters ranging from about 4 to 10 cm. Study-level results and caveats: Because the samples were bulk and unsorted, CD4+ and CD8+ T cell repertoires could not be compared. Because only the TCR beta chain was sequenced and unpaired alpha chains were not captured, true repertoire diversity is likely underestimated. Consistent with antigen-driven expansion, pairs of tumor regions showed higher repertoire overlap (mean about 35%) than either tumor-adjacent pairs (about 17%) or tumor-blood pairs (about 15%). A significantly larger repertoire fraction was made up by the top 250 clones in tumors than in blood (p = 0.039). Only 4 or 5 patients were included in the study, and the authors note that the findings should be validated in a larger study.

Blood RNA was extracted from unsorted whole blood with TRIzol reagent; germline DNA came from the DNeasy Blood & Tissue kit. At the time of sampling, the patients were treatment-naive and had chronic HBV infection. Before surgery, about 4 milliliters of peripheral blood were collected into K2EDTA tubes. The CDR3 sequence holds 15 residues, the cysteine and phenylalanine included. The entry retains the CDR3 DNA only, 45 bases that are in frame from base 1. V is trimmed back by 3 bases and J by 7 bases, and the junction contains 9 bases that no gene match accounts for. The germline V gene yields MDHEN for CDR1 and SYDVKM for CDR2. A constant-region primer and ProtoScript II reverse transcriptase were used to reverse-transcribe TCRbeta-specific cDNA from approximately 550 ng total RNA. TCRbeta libraries were built with three nested multiplex PCR rounds, a slightly modified ARM-PCR procedure. Each of the first two PCR rounds ran for approximately 10 cycles and used multiplex TRBV1-TRBV30 forward primers together with a Cbeta reverse primer. A final 25-cycle PCR with Deep VentR polymerase added sample barcodes and Illumina adapters. Before sequencing, amplicons between 200 and 500 bp were purified from gel using a QIAquick gel extraction kit. TCRbeta amplicons were sequenced on an Illumina HiSeq 2500 with 250-bp paired-end reads. The authors processed their data as follows. To recover full CDR3 sequences, reads were quality-trimmed using Trimmomatic v0.33 and paired reads were then merged using FLASH v1.2.11. V, D and J germline segments were assigned to the rearranged TCRbeta sequences by MiGEC v1.2.1b. Clonotype statistics and Shannon-Wiener diversity indices were computed with VDJtools v1.0.0. To cut down on sampling bias, every analysis after diversity analysis relied on just the 250 most abundant clonotypes from each sample. The public reads were reanalyzed by TCRdb: fastp trimming at Q25, MiXCR alignment, in-frame beta chains only. Rows are combined by CDR3 protein, so each entry shows the most common genes and DNA. What appears here as the V and J calls and clone size reflects TCRdb's work, not the paper's. Within this sample are 320,000 or so distinct CDR3 sequences, with roughly two thirds of them counted one time only. 9% to 10% of the sample lies in the top ten.

Of note for this clonotype: Its antigen remains unidentified. Nothing much larger sits one base from this clone, and base qualities are not available.

This receptor was obtained from a man aged 40-55 years with primary liver carcinoma and hepatitis B virus infection. The sequencing input was peripheral blood. The chain joins TRBV28 to TRBJ2-1, and TRBD2 aligns with 7 junction nucleotides. The CDR3 corresponds to CASSFVSGGRNEQFF. The DNA sequence is as follows: TGTGCCAGCAGTTTCGTATCGGGAGGTAGGAATGAGCAGTTCTTC.